This entry is about one TCR beta chain. This entry comes from a study of blood T cell repertoires in COVID-19. Enrolled during active infection, Seattle patients were then followed longitudinally. Trimming took off 3 bases at V and 0 bases at J, with 12 bases between the two ends. Germline V gives CDR1 MNHEY, CDR2 SVGEGT. The CDR3 spans 16 residues. Authors' data handling: The authors estimated nucleated cell counts from reference gene primer amplification. The protocol was immunoSEQ multiplex PCR, while the TCRdb copy is restricted to in-frame clones and leaves out a portion. V and J calls and clone size are copied from that table; D and trimming were computed from the DNA. Altogether some 80,000 clones are present, under 80% being singletons, with the ten largest covering 35% to 40%.

The sequence was collected from a man in his 60s with COVID-19, enrolled during active disease. The chain combines TRBV6-2 or TRBV6-3 with TRBJ1-5; D gene uncertain. Sequencing was performed on peripheral blood. The CDR3 bases are TGTGCCAGCAGTTATCTGGCGGGATTTAGCAATCAGCCCCAGCATTTT. Amino acids: CASSYLAGFSNQPQHF.